Below, 10 T cell receptor beta chains from the same sample are listed, as sequenced in a study of cytomegalovirus exposure and HLA in healthy donors. The PCR contained 60 Vbeta and 13 Jbeta primers. Repertoires were generated with immunoSEQ multiplex PCR, while TCRdb's copy carries only in-frame clones and drops some. The repertoire includes about 110,000 clones, 73% of them detected once, and approximately 8.4% sits in the top ten. Sequencing was done on a sample of PBMCs. These receptors were taken from a man aged 40-50 years in good health and CMV-seronegative.

The V call is TRBV7-9, the J call TRBJ2-1, with D tentatively TRBD2 (5 bases). The CDR3 consists of 15 residues. V lost 5 bases, J lost 0 bases, and 11 bases lay in between. Germline V gene data show CDR1 as SEHNR and CDR2 as FQNEAQ (reference sequence). CDR3 sequence: CASSPEGSSYNEQFF. CDR3 sequence (DNA): TGTGCCAGCAGCCCGGAAGGGAGCTCCTACAATGAGCAGTTCTTC.

The CDR3 loop is CASSQEAGDEQFF. The CDR3 coding sequence is TGCGCCAGCAGCCAAGAGGCGGGCGATGAGCAGTTCTTC. The J gene is TRBJ2-1, the V gene TRBV4-3; maybe TRBD2 (5 bases). Between the trimmed V and J ends, which lost 0 bases and 8 bases, there was a span of 8 bases. Germline V CDR1 and CDR2: LGHNA, YSLEER. The CDR3 is made up of 13 amino acids.

The gene calls are TRBV9 and TRBJ1-5; 7 bases match TRBD1. Germline trimming cut 2 bases from V and 4 bases from J; bases unmatched to any gene: 6. The CDR3 runs 15 residues. Germline V lookup: CDR1 SGDLS, CDR2 YYNGEE. In DNA, the CDR3 is TGTGCCAGCAGCGTCGAGGGGGACAGTAATCAGCCCCAGCATTTT. Its translation is CASSVEGDSNQPQHF.

The rearrangement uses TRBV6-1 and TRBJ2-1; maybe TRBD1 (6 bases). CDR1 MNHNS and CDR2 SASEGT come from the germline V gene. The CDR3 contains 14 residues. Trimming shortened V by 3 bases and J by 4 bases, and 10 bases separated the two germline ends. The CDR3 loop is CASSEGAPYNEQFF. The CDR3 DNA reads as TGTGCCAGCAGTGAGGGGGCACCGTACAATGAGCAGTTCTTC.

This chain joins TRBV6-5 and TRBJ2-7; 8 bases are shared with TRBD1. V gave up 5 bases and J gave up 7 bases; unmatched junction bases: 7. The CDR3 is made up of 13 amino acids. CDR1 and CDR2 from the germline V gene are MNHEY and SVGAGI. CDR3 DNA: TGTGCCAGCAGTACAGGACAGGGCTTGGAGCAGTACTTC. Protein sequence: CASSTGQGLEQYF.

This clone was seen a few times. The chain couples TRBV28 to TRBJ2-7; 8 positions agree with TRBD1. This CDR3 is 14 amino acids long. Germline lookup yields CDR1 MDHEN and CDR2 SYDVKM. Unmatched junction bases numbered 6, after V lost 5 bases and J lost 3 bases. The chain's CDR3 is CASSLGQGLYEQYF. The CDR3, as DNA: TGTGCCAGCAGTCTAGGACAGGGCCTCTACGAGCAGTACTTC.

The rearrangement joins TRBV7-3 to TRBJ2-2; 8 bases match TRBD2. Germline V lookup: CDR1 SGHTA, CDR2 FQGTGA. The V gene end was trimmed by 5 bases and the J gene end by 3 bases; junction bases not matched to a gene: 8. The CDR3 length is 16 residues. The CDR3 sequence is CASSLSGGGYTGELFF. In DNA form, the CDR3 reads TGTGCCAGCAGCCTCTCGGGGGGGGGTTACACCGGGGAGCTGTTTTTT.

V usage is TRBV5-6 and J usage is TRBJ2-7, with a weak D call TRBD2 (5 bases). V lost 2 bases, J lost 3 bases, and 9 bases lay in between. Germline V CDR1 and CDR2: SGHDT, YYEEEE. The CDR3 contains 13 residues. The DNA for the CDR3 is TGTGCCAGCAGCTTCCCGGGATACTACGAGCAGTACTTC. Its translation is CASSFPGYYEQYF.

The rearrangement uses TRBV7-9 and TRBJ2-5; 8 bases are a match to TRBD1. CDR3 length equals 15 residues. V dropped 1 base and J dropped 2; count of bases not matched to a gene: 3. From germline, CDR1 is SEHNR and CDR2 FQNEAQ (reference sequence). The CDR3 DNA sequence: TGTGCCAGCAGCTTAGGGGGGACAGGACAAGAGACCCAGTACTTC. Its translation: CASSLGGTGQETQYF.

The V and J genes are TRBV5-4 and TRBJ2-2, with 7 bases fitting TRBD1. Germline V gives CDR1 SGHNT, CDR2 YYREEE (reference sequence). Losses at the gene ends were 2 bases for V and 7 bases for J; bases not matched to a gene: 2. The CDR3 contains 13 residues. The CDR3 region is CASSFQGVGELFF. As DNA, the CDR3 is TGTGCCAGCAGCTTTCAGGGGGTCGGGGAGCTGTTTTTT. The variable domain in full, completed from reference TRBV5-4 and TRBJ2-2, reads ETGVTQSPTHLIKTRGQQVTLRCSSQSGHNTVSWYQQALGQGPQFIFQYYREEENGRGNFPPRFSGLQFPNYSSELNVNALELDDSALYLCASSFQGVGELFFGEGSRLTVL.